A single sample gave rise to the 26 T cell receptor beta chains below, sequenced in a study of control samples from healthy donors and cancer patients (dated by TCRdb to the early 2020s). The library was prepared using the immunoSEQ multiplex PCR assay. In its TCRdb copy, this immuneACCESS table keeps in-frame sequences only and misses some clones. Where compared with another copy, unresolved V genes explain less than half of these, and the others have no known cause. This sample gives approximately 120,000 clones in total; roughly 90% of them show up just once. Around 2% of the sample lies in the top ten. The specimen was blood. The source of these receptors is a man between 18 and 29 years old in good health.

The rearrangement uses TRBV7-9 and TRBJ2-3; tentatively, D is TRBD1 (6 bases). V was cut by 5 bases and J by 4 bases, with 10 bases left in between. Germline V gives CDR1 SEHNR, CDR2 FQNEAQ (reference sequence). The CDR3 sequence is 13 residues long. The CDR3 sequence: CASSARTADTQYF. CDR3 sequence (DNA): TGTGCCAGCAGCGCCCGGACAGCAGATACGCAGTATTTT.

As to this clone: At one boundary the junction diverges from the germline segment, which might be a read error. The gene calls are TRBV6-4 and TRBJ2-2; TRBD2 might be the D (5 bases). Looked up from germline, CDR1 is MRHNA and CDR2 is SNTAGT. There are 14 residues in the CDR3. The CDR3 region has the DNA TGTGCCAGCCGTGAGGGAGAGAACACCGGGGAGCTGTTTTTT. Protein product: CASREGENTGELFF.

The J gene is TRBJ2-3, the V gene TRBV7-8; D is unresolved. Deletions cut 2 bases from V and 0 bases from J, with 9 bases between. This CDR3 is 15 amino acids long. Germline loops: CDR1 SGHVS, CDR2 FQNEAQ. CDR3 DNA: TGTGCCAGCAGCTTACGACTGCCTAGCACAGATACGCAGTATTTT. Translated, it gives CASSLRLPSTDTQYF.

This clone was counted only a few times. The rearrangement joins TRBV12-3 or TRBV12-4 to TRBJ2-1; D is undetermined. Trimming removed 6 bases from V and 4 bases from J, with 10 bases in between. The CDR3 extends over 13 amino acids. The CDR3 sequence: CASSGDGYNEQFF. The CDR3 DNA reads TGTGCCAGCAGCGGAGACGGATACAATGAGCAGTTCTTC.

V usage is TRBV5-1 and J usage is TRBJ1-1; D unclear. The V and J ends lost 0 bases and 4 bases respectively, with 13 bases between them. In germline, CDR1 is SGHRS, CDR2 YFSETQ. This CDR3 has 15 residues. The CDR3 DNA reads TGCGCCAGCAGCTTGGACACCTCGGGGAGCACTGAAGCTTTCTTT. It encodes CASSLDTSGSTEAFF.

The chain uses TRBV18 and TRBJ1-6; D remains unclear. V was clipped by 2 bases and J by 9 bases, with 23 bases between them. The CDR3 spans 18 residues. Germline V gene sequence: CDR1 KGHSH, CDR2 LQKENI. Written as DNA, the CDR3 is TGTGCCAGCTCACCAATCGATCAGGCTTCCTATATGAGTTCACCCCTCCACTTT. Translating it yields CASSPIDQASYMSSPLHF.

V and J are TRBV4-1 and TRBJ1-1; D is undetermined. Germline V gene lookup returns CDR1 MGHRA and CDR2 YSYEKL. V lost 8 bases, J lost 1 base, and 11 bases lay in between. The CDR3 is 13 amino acids. CDR3 in amino acids: CASLGEKNTEAFF. CDR3 DNA sequence: TGCGCCAGCCTAGGAGAGAAGAACACTGAAGCTTTCTTT.

The chain recombines TRBV6-4 with TRBJ1-1; unclear D gene. The V gene's germline CDR1 is MRHNA and CDR2 SNTAGT. This CDR3 has 14 residues. Trimming shortened V by 6 bases and J by 5 bases, and 16 bases separated the two germline ends. The CDR3 bases are TGTGCCAGCAGAGATCACTCCCTGGGAACTGAAGCTTTCTTT. This sequence encodes CASRDHSLGTEAFF.

This clone was detected only once. The CDR3 DNA reads as TGTGCCAGCAGGTACGACCCGGGAGCAACTAATGAAAAACTGTTTTTT. Its protein product is CASRYDPGATNEKLFF. V is TRBV6-2 or TRBV6-3 and J is TRBJ1-4, with no clear D. From germline, CDR1 is MNHEY and CDR2 SVGEGT. The CDR3 length is 16 residues. Trimming removed 6 bases from V and 0 bases from J, with 14 bases in between.

The chain is built from TRBV28 and TRBJ2-7; the D is unclear. Germline values: CDR1 MDHEN, CDR2 SYDVKM. V was pared by 6 bases and J by 6 bases, with 15 bases between. The CDR3 is 13 residues long. CDR3 in amino acids: CASRFGPKGEQYF. Written as DNA, the CDR3 is TGTGCCAGCAGGTTTGGGCCTAAAGGCGAGCAGTACTTC. The variable domain in full, with the rest retrieved from reference TRBV28 and TRBJ2-7, is DVKVTQSSRYLVKRTGEKVFLECVQDMDHENMFWYRQDPGLGLRLIYFSYDVKMKEKGDIPEGYSVSREKKERFSLILESASTNQTSMYLCASRFGPKGEQYFGPGTRLTVT.

This sequence joins TRBV2 and TRBJ2-2; 7 nucleotides match TRBD1. Germline V gene lookup returns CDR1 SNHLY and CDR2 FYNNEI. With V trimmed by 6 bases and J by 1 base, 8 bases remained unmatched. The CDR3 contains 16 residues. This chain's CDR3 is CASRITGTENTGELFF. The CDR3 coding sequence is TGTGCCAGCAGGATAACCGGGACAGAGAACACCGGGGAGCTGTTTTTT.

The genes are TRBV11-2 and TRBJ2-6; D not resolved. Germline-derived CDR1 and CDR2 are SGHAT and FQNNGV. The CDR3 runs 12 residues. Trimming removed 7 bases at V and 14 bases at J, with 15 bases between. DNA of the CDR3: TGTGCCAGCACCCTTGGTGGGTCACTCCTGACTTTC. Its translation: CASTLGGSLLTF.

The V call is TRBV7-2, the J call TRBJ2-1; 11 bases fit TRBD2. V lost 4 bases and J lost 2; bases outside the gene matches: 1. This CDR3 has 15 amino acids. Germline values: CDR1 SGHTA, CDR2 FQGNSA. For the CDR3, the DNA is TGTGCCAGCAGCTGGGGACTAGCGGCCTACAATGAGCAGTTCTTC. This codes for CASSWGLAAYNEQFF.

The chain carries TRBV6-4 and TRBJ2-1; 7 bases match TRBD2. The germline V gene encodes CDR1 MRHNA and CDR2 SNTAGT. With V trimmed by 2 bases and J by 1 base, 14 bases remained unmatched. This CDR3 is built from 19 residues. As DNA, the CDR3 is TGTGCCAGCAGTGACAGTTGGCGGGAGCTCGACCAATCCTACAATGAGCAGTTCTTC. It yields the protein CASSDSWRELDQSYNEQFF.

The rearrangement links TRBV28 to TRBJ1-5; D is unclear. With 6 bases removed from V and 0 bases from J, the gap between germline ends came to 12 bases. Germline V lookup: CDR1 MDHEN, CDR2 SYDVKM. The CDR3 is 15 amino acids. The DNA for the CDR3 is TGTGCCAGCAGGCCACAGAAGAATAGCAATCAGCCCCAGCATTTT. It specifies CASRPQKNSNQPQHF.

The chain combines TRBV18 with TRBJ1-3; possibly TRBD1 for D (6 bases). CDR1 KGHSH and CDR2 LQKENI come from the germline V gene. The CDR3 covers 17 residues. Trimming removed 5 bases at V and 4 bases at J, with 21 bases between. In DNA form, the CDR3 reads TGTGCCAGCTCATCCCGGGGACAAATAGGGTCCGGAAACACCATATATTTT. Translation: CASSSRGQIGSGNTIYF.

This clone was counted once. This rearrangement joins TRBV27 to TRBJ1-2, with D perhaps TRBD1 (6 bases). Germline CDR1 MNHEY, CDR2 SMNVEV (reference sequence). Between the trimmed V and J ends, which lost 5 bases and 8 bases, there was a span of 27 bases. The CDR3 has 17 residues. CDR3 nucleotide sequence: TGTGCCAGCAGTCACACGAACCCGGACAGAACAACGCGGGGCTACACCTTC. It translates to CASSHTNPDRTTRGYTF.

This clone was seen once. The chain employs TRBV28 and TRBJ1-1; 8 nucleotides match TRBD1. Germline V CDR1 and CDR2: MDHEN, SYDVKM. The junction had 4 bases not matched to a gene; V was cut back by 3 bases and J by 4 bases. The CDR3 is made up of 14 amino acids. This CDR3 is CASSFGQGSTEAFF. The CDR3 DNA is TGTGCCAGCAGTTTCGGACAGGGAAGCACTGAAGCTTTCTTT.

The V gene is TRBV24-1, the J gene TRBJ2-7, with 11 positions matching TRBD1. Germline-derived CDR1 and CDR2 are KGHDR and SFDVKD. Trimming cost V 4 bases and J 7 bases; bases outside gene matches: 8. The CDR3 has 15 residues. The CDR3 DNA reads as TGTGCCACCAGTGAAACCGGGACAGGGGGAGAGGAGCAGTACTTC. Translation: CATSETGTGGEEQYF.

As to this clone: An end of the junction does not agree with germline; a read error may underlie this. Other DNA sequences from this sample encode an identical CDR3 as well. This chain connects TRBV4-1 to TRBJ1-2; D might be TRBD1 (5 bases). This CDR3 spans 16 amino acids. CDR1 and CDR2 (germline): MGHRA, YSYEKL. CDR3: CASSHDLRVSNYGYTF. The DNA of the CDR3 is TGCGCCAGCAGCCACGATCTCAGGGTTTCTAATTATGGCTACACCTTC.

The chain recombines TRBV24-1 with TRBJ1-4; the D gene is possibly TRBD1 (6 bases). This CDR3 region has 15 residues. The germline gives CDR1 KGHDR, CDR2 SFDVKD. Trimming stripped 2 bases from V and 7 bases from J, with 13 bases between. The CDR3 nucleotides read TGTGCCACCAGTGATTCGACAGGACGGGGTGAAAAACTGTTTTTT. This translates into CATSDSTGRGEKLFF.

The sample holds one count of this clone. The chain uses TRBV5-4 and TRBJ1-2; the D is unclear. V gave up 5 bases and J gave up 6 bases, with 23 bases separating them. This CDR3 has 16 amino acids. From germline, CDR1 is SGHNT and CDR2 YYREEE (reference sequence). CDR3 in amino acids: CASSWEASVAGDGYTF. The CDR3 coding sequence is TGTGCCAGCAGTTGGGAGGCGAGTGTTGCGGGTGATGGCTACACCTTC.

V gene TRBV19 combines with J gene TRBJ1-2; D gene ambiguous. The V end was cut by 0 bases, the J end by 12 bases, with 8 bases between. This CDR3 region has 11 residues. From germline, CDR1 is LNHDA and CDR2 SQIVND (reference sequence). CDR3 protein: CASSIDGRNTF. CDR3 sequence (DNA): TGTGCCAGTAGTATAGATGGAAGAAACACCTTC.

This chain links TRBV28 with TRBJ1-2; D perhaps matches TRBD1 (6 bases). The CDR3 extends over 16 amino acids. Germline V lookup: CDR1 MDHEN, CDR2 SYDVKM. V was cut by 6 bases and J by 8 bases, with 25 bases left in between. CDR3 nucleotides: TGTGCCAGCAGACCGTCTCCAGGTCAGGGGCATAAAGGCTACACCTTC. Translating it yields CASRPSPGQGHKGYTF.

CDR3 sequence (DNA): TGCGCCAGCAGTTTAATGACAGGGGGAGACATTCAGTACTTC. Protein product: CASSLMTGGDIQYF. The chain carries TRBV5-1 and TRBJ2-4; 9 bases fit TRBD1. The ends lost 5 bases at V and 8 bases at J; junction bases unmatched: 8. Germline CDR1 SGHRS, CDR2 YFSETQ. The length of the CDR3 is 14 residues. The variable domain in full, with the rest retrieved from reference TRBV5-1 and TRBJ2-4, is KAGVTQTPRYLIKTRGQQVTLSCSPISGHRSVSWYQQTPGQGLQFLFEYFSETQRNKGNFPGRFSGRQFSNSRSEMNVSTLELGDSALYLCASSLMTGGDIQYFGAGTRLSVL.

The V gene is TRBV2, the J gene TRBJ1-2; the match to TRBD1 covers 7 bases. The CDR3 has 14 amino acids. The V gene's germline CDR1 is SNHLY and CDR2 FYNNEI. With V trimmed by 2 bases and J by 8 bases, 8 bases remained unmatched. For the CDR3, the DNA is TGTGCCAGCAGTGAACTGACAGGGCAAGGGGGCTACACCTTC. It specifies CASSELTGQGGYTF.